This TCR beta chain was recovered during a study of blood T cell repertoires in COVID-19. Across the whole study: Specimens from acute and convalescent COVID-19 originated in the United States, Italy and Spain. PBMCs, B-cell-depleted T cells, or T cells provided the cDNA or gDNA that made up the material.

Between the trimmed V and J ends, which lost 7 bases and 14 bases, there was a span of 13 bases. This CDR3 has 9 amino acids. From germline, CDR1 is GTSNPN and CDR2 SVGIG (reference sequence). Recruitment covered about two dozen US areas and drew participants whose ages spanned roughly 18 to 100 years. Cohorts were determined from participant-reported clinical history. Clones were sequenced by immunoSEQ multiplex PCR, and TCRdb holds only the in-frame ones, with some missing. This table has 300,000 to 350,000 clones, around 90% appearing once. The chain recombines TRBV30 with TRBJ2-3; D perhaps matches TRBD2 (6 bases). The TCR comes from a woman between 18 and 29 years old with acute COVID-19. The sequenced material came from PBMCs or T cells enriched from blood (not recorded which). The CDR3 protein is CASEAGTYF. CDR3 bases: TGTGCCTCGGAGGCGGGGACGTATTTT.